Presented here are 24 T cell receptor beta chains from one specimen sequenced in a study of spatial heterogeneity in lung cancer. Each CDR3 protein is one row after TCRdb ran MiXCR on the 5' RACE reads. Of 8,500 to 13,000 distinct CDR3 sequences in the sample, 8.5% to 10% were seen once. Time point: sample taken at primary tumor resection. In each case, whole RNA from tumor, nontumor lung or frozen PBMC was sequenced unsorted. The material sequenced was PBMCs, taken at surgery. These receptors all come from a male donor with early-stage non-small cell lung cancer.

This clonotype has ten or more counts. The CDR3 is CSVDGVTSGGARRNEQFF. Written as DNA, the CDR3 is TGCAGCGTTGATGGGGTGACTAGCGGGGGGGCGCGAAGGAATGAGCAGTTCTTC. V is TRBV29-1 and J is TRBJ2-1; 14 bases line up with TRBD2. The length of the CDR3 is 18 residues. Germline CDR1 SQVTM, CDR2 ANQGSEA. After removal of 3 bases from V and 7 bases from J, the junction contained 14 bases not matched to a gene.

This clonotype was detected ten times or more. The chain's CDR3 is CASSPRGGGGARETQYF. CDR3 coding DNA: TGTGCCAGCAGCCCCCGGGGTGGCGGGGGGGCCCGTGAGACCCAGTACTTC. This chain uses TRBV7-3 with TRBJ2-5, with TRBD2 matching over 9 bases. The V gene end was trimmed by 5 bases and the J gene end by 5 bases; junction bases not matched to a gene: 15. Per the germline V gene, CDR1 is SGHTA and CDR2 is FQGTGA. The CDR3 is 17 amino acids.

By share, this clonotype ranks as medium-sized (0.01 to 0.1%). In nucleotides, the CDR3 is TGTGCCAGCAGCTTGAGTACTAGCGAGGATACGCAGTATTTT. It is translated as CASSLSTSEDTQYF. The V gene is TRBV5-5, the J gene TRBJ2-3; 7 nucleotides line up with TRBD2. J was trimmed by 6 bases and V by 1 base; bases with no gene match: 5. The length of the CDR3 is 14 residues. CDR1 is SGHKS, CDR2 YYEKEE, per germline (reference sequence).

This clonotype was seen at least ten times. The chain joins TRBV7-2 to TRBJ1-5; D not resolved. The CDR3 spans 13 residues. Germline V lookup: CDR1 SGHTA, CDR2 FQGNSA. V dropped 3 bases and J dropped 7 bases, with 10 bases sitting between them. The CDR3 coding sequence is TGTGCCAGCAGCTTGTTCTTGTGGCAGCCCCAGCATTTT. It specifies CASSLFLWQPQHF. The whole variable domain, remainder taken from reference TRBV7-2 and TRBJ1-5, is GAGVSQSPSNKVTEKGKDVELRCDPISGHTALYWYRQSLGQGLEFLIYFQGNSAPDKSGLPSDRFSAERTGGSVSTLTIQRTQQEDSAVYLCASSLFLWQPQHFGDGTRLSIL.

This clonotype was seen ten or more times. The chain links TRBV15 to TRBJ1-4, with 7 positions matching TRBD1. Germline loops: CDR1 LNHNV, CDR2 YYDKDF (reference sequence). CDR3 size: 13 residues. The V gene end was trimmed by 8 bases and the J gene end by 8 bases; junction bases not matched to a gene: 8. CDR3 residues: CATLDRVGEKLFF. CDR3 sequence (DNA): TGTGCCACCCTAGACAGGGTGGGCGAAAAACTGTTTTTT.

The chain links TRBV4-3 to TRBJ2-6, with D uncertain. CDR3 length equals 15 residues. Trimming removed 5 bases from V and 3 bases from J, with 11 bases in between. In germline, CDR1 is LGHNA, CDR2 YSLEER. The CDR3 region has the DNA TGCGCCAGCAGCAAAGGAGTAGTTGGGGCCAACGTCCTGACTTTC. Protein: CASSKGVVGANVLTF.

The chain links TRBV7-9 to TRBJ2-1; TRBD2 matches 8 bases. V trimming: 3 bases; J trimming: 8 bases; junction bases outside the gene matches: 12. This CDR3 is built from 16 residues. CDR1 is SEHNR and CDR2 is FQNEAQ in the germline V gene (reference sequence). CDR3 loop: CASSFPGGSLRDEQFF. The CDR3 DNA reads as TGTGCCAGCAGCTTTCCGGGAGGGAGTCTGAGGGATGAGCAGTTCTTC.

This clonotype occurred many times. In DNA, the CDR3 is TGTGCCAGCAGCCATGAGGGAGGGAGGGGTGAGCAGTTCTTC. It codes for CASSHEGGRGEQFF. The chain recombines TRBV3-1 with TRBJ2-1, with TRBD2 matching over 7 bases. Germline loops: CDR1 LGHDT, CDR2 YNNKEL (reference sequence). CDR3 length: 14 residues. The trim removed 3 bases at V and 9 bases at J, leaving 8 bases unmatched.

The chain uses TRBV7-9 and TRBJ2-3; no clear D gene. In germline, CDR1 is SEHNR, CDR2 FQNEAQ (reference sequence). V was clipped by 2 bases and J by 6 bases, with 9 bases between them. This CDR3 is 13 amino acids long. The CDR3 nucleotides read TGTGCCAGCAGCTTACTGGGAAGGGATACGCAGTATTTT. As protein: CASSLLGRDTQYF.

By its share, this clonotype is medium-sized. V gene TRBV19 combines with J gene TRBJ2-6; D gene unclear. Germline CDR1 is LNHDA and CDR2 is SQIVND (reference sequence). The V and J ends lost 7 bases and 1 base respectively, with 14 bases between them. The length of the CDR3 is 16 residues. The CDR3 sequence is CASTPRMLSGANVLTF. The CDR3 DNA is TGTGCCAGTACCCCGAGGATGTTATCTGGGGCCAACGTCCTGACTTTC.

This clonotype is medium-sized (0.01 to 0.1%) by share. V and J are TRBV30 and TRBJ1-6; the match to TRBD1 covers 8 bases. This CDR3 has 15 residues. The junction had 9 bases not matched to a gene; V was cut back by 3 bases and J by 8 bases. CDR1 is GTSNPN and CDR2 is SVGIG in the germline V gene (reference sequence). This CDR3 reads CAWSPGGIGHSPLHF. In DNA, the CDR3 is TGTGCCTGGAGCCCAGGGGGCATCGGTCATTCACCCCTCCACTTT.

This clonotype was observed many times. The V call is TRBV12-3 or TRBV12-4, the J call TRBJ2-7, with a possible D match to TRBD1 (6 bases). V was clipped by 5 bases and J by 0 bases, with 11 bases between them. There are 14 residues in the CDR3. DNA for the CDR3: TGTGCCAGCAGTCCCCGGACAGTCTCCTACGAGCAGTACTTC. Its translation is CASSPRTVSYEQYF.

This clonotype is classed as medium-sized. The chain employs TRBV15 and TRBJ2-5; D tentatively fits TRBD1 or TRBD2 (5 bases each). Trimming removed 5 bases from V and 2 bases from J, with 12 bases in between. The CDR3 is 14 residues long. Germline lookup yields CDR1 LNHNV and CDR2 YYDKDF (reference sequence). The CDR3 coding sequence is TGTGCCACCAGCGCCGAGGGGCGGCAAGAGACCCAGTACTTC. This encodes CATSAEGRQETQYF.

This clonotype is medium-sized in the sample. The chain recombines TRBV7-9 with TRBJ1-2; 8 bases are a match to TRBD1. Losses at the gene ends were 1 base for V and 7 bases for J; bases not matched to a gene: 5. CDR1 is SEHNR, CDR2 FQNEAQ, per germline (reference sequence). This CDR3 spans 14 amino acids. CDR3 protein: CASSLVAGGLGYTF. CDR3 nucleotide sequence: TGTGCCAGCAGCTTAGTGGCAGGGGGCCTTGGCTACACCTTC.

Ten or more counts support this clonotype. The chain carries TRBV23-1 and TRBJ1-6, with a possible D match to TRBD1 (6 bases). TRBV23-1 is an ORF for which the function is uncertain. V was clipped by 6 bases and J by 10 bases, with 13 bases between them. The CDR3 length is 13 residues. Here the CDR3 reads CASSYRVHSPLHF. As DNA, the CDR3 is TGCGCCAGCAGCTACAGGGTCCACTCACCCCTCCACTTT.

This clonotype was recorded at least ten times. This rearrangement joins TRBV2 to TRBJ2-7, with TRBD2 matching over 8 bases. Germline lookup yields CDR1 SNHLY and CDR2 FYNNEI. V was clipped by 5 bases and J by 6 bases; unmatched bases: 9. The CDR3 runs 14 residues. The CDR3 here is CASSSGLGSSEQYF. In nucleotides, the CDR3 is TGTGCCAGCAGTTCGGGACTAGGCTCATCCGAGCAGTACTTC.

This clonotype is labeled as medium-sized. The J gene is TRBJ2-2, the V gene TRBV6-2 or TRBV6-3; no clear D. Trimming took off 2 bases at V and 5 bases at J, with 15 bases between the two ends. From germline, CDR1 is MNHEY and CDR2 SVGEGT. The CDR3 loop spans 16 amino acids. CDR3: CASSYTRSGPTGELFF. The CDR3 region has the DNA TGTGCCAGCAGTTACACGAGATCGGGTCCGACCGGGGAGCTGTTTTTT.

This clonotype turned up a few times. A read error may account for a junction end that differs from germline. The DNA for the CDR3 is TGTGCCATCGGTGAGGACAGGGACTATGGCTACACCTTC. Translated: CAIGEDRDYGYTF. The chain has TRBV10-3 and TRBJ1-2; 8 bases line up with TRBD1. This CDR3 is built from 13 residues. Germline CDR1 is ENHRY and CDR2 is SYGVKD.

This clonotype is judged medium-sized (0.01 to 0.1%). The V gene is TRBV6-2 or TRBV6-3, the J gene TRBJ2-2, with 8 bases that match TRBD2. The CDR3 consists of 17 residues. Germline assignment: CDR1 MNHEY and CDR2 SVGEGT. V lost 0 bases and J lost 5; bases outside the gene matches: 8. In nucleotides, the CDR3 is TGTGCCAGCAGTTACTCCGGGGGGGCCAAGGTGACCGGGGAGCTGTTTTTT. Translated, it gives CASSYSGGAKVTGELFF.

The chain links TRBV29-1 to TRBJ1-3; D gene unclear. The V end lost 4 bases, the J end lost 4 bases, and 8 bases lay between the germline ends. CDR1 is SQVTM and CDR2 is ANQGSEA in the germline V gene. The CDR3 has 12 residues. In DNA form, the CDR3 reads TGCAGCGTTGGGGAAGCGGGAAACACCATATATTTT. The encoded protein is CSVGEAGNTIYF.

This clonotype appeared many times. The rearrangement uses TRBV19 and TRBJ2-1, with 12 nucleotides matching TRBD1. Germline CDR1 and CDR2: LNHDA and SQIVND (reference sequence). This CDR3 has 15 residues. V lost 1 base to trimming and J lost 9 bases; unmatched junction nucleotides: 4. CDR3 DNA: TGTGCCAGTAGTATAGGGGGGACAGGGGGCGTTGAGCAGTTCTTC. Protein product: CASSIGGTGGVEQFF.

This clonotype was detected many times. The CDR3 sequence is CASSQGGYYGYTF. The CDR3, as DNA: TGTGCCAGCAGCCAAGGCGGTTACTATGGCTACACCTTC. The rearrangement links TRBV3-1 to TRBJ1-2, with D unresolved. V lost 1 base and J lost 3, with 6 bases in between. Germline V gene data show CDR1 as LGHDT and CDR2 as YNNKEL (reference sequence). CDR3 length equals 13 residues.

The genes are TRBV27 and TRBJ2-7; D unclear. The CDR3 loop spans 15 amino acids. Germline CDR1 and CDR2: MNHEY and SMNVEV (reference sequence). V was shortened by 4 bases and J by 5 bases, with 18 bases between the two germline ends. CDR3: CASSSLNSRTHEQYF. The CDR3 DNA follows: TGTGCCAGCAGTTCCCTCAACAGCCGGACCCACGAGCAGTACTTC.

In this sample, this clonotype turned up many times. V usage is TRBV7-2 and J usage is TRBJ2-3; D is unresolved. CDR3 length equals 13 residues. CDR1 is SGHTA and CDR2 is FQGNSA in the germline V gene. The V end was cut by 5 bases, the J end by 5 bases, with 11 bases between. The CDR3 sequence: CASSAHPGDTQYF. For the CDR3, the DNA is TGTGCCAGCAGCGCCCATCCAGGAGATACGCAGTATTTT.